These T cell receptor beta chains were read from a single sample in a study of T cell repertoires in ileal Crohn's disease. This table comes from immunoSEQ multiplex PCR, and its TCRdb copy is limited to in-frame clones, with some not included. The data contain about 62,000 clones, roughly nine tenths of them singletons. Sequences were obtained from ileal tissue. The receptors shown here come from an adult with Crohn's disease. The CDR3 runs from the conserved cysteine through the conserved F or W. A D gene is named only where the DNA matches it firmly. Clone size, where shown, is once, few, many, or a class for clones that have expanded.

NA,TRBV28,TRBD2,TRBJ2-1,CASRGVGNEQFF,TGTGCCAGCCGGGGGGTAGGCAATGAGCAGTTCTTC
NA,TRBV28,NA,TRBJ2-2,CASSLWGSGTGELFF,TGTGCCAGCAGTTTGTGGGGCAGCGGGACCGGGGAGCTGTTTTTT
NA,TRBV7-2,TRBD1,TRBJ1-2,CASSLGGQGAPGYTF,TGTGCCAGCAGCTTAGGAGGACAGGGGGCGCCGGGCTACACCTTC
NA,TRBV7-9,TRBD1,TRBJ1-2,CASSSNRGGYTF,TGTGCCAGCAGCTCAAACAGGGGTGGCTACACCTTC
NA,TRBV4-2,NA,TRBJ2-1,CASSQEEGRSSPSPFNEQFF,TGTGCCAGCAGCCAAGAAGAGGGGAGGAGTAGCCCTTCCCCCTTCAATGAGCAGTTCTTC
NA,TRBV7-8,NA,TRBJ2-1,CASSSALEQFF,TGTGCCAGCAGCTCCGCGCTGGAGCAGTTCTTC
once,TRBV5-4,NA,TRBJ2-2,CASSLAKTGELFF,TGTGCCAGCAGCTTAGCCAAGACCGGGGAGCTGTTTTTT
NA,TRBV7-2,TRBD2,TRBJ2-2,CASSLSLAGGSKSTGELFF,TGTGCCAGCAGCTTATCCCTAGCGGGAGGGTCGAAGTCGACCGGGGAGCTGTTTTTT
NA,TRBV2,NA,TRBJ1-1,CASIEGTNLNTEAFF,TGTGCCAGCATTGAGGGCACCAATTTGAACACTGAAGCTTTCTTT
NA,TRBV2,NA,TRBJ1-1,CASSEYLNTEAFF,TGTGCCAGCAGTGAGTATCTTAACACTGAAGCTTTCTTT